This passage covers 13 T cell receptor beta chains from one sample sequenced in a study of identical twins. Using its own MiXCR run on the 5' RACE reads, TCRdb lists one record per CDR3 protein. This sample yields under 350,000 distinct CDR3 sequences, of which roughly 10% are seen a single time; under 7.5% belongs to the top ten. The same data also contributed to another study, on yellow fever vaccine responses in identical twins.

The specimen sequenced was CD8+ T cells sorted from blood. Source of these receptors: a woman in her late teens or twenties in good health.

The chain couples TRBV7-3 to TRBJ2-3, with D maybe TRBD1 (7 bases). The CDR3 has 17 amino acids. Trimming removed 5 bases from V and 0 bases from J, with 18 bases in between. The germline V gene has CDR1 SGHTA and CDR2 FQGTGA. This chain's CDR3 is CASSQQGRDVSTDTQYF. The CDR3, as DNA: TGTGCCAGCAGCCAACAGGGGCGGGACGTTAGCACAGATACGCAGTATTTT. Full variable domain (missing parts from reference TRBV7-3 and TRBJ2-3): GAGVSQTPSNKVTEKGKYVELRCDPISGHTALYWYRQSLGQGPEFLIYFQGTGAADDSGLPNDRFFAVRPEGSVSTLKIQRTERGDSAVYLCASSQQGRDVSTDTQYFGPGTRLTVL.

This clonotype came up many times. The chain joins TRBV20-1 to TRBJ2-1, with a possible D match to TRBD2 (6 bases). Per the germline V gene, CDR1 is DFQATT and CDR2 is SNEGSKA (reference sequence). The CDR3 runs to 13 residues. V was trimmed by 3 bases and J by 6 bases, leaving 12 bases between them. CDR3 protein: CSASHGLINEQFF. CDR3 bases: TGCAGTGCTAGTCATGGACTAATCAATGAGCAGTTCTTC.

This clonotype came up many times. The chain combines TRBV29-1 with TRBJ2-7; D possibly corresponds to TRBD1 (5 bases). The CDR3 is made up of 13 amino acids. CDR1 is SQVTM, CDR2 ANQGSEA, per germline. V was pared by 3 bases and J by 2 bases, with 11 bases between. The CDR3 DNA reads TGCAGCGTTGAGGGGCCAGACACCTACGAGCAGTACTTC. Residues: CSVEGPDTYEQYF.

A few counts support this clonotype. V gene TRBV29-1 combines with J gene TRBJ1-1, with D possibly being TRBD1 (5 bases). The CDR3 totals 12 residues. The V end lost 4 bases, the J end lost 4 bases, and 10 bases lay between the germline ends. Germline V CDR1 and CDR2: SQVTM, ANQGSEA. For the CDR3, the DNA is TGCAGCGTTGTATCAGGGAGCACTGAAGCTTTCTTT. Protein: CSVVSGSTEAFF.

This clonotype was detected many times. The chain is built from TRBV20-1 and TRBJ2-4; a weak D match, TRBD2 (6 bases). The CDR3 loop spans 15 amino acids. Germline V CDR1 and CDR2: DFQATT, SNEGSKA (reference sequence). V lost 3 bases and J lost 0, with 12 bases in between. CDR3 DNA sequence: TGCAGTGCTAGGCCGGAGGGGCTAGCCAAAAACATTCAGTACTTC. Translated: CSARPEGLAKNIQYF.

This clonotype was counted ten times or more. This chain connects TRBV7-2 to TRBJ1-3; possible D gene TRBD1, 5 bases. V was cut by 5 bases and J by 7 bases, with 18 bases left in between. Germline V CDR1 and CDR2: SGHTA, FQGNSA. This CDR3 spans 15 amino acids. The CDR3 protein is CASSPRANRENTIYF. CDR3 coding DNA: TGTGCCAGCAGCCCCAGGGCCAATAGAGAGAACACCATATATTTT.

In this sample, this clonotype turned up a few times. J is TRBJ2-5 and V is TRBV9, with D perhaps TRBD2 (5 bases). V shed 0 bases and J shed 0 bases, with 9 bases lying between them. The CDR3 runs to 15 residues. Germline lookup yields CDR1 SGDLS and CDR2 YYNGEE. Here the CDR3 DNA reads TGTGCCAGCAGCGTAGATTGGCGGGACCAAGAGACCCAGTACTTC. It codes for CASSVDWRDQETQYF.

The chain combines TRBV7-9 with TRBJ2-7, with TRBD2 as a possible D gene (6 bases). The CDR3 length is 13 residues. Germline V CDR1 and CDR2: SEHNR, FQNEAQ (reference sequence). V was trimmed by 4 bases and J by 7 bases, leaving 14 bases between them. The CDR3 region has the DNA TGTGCCAGCAGCTCACGGGCTGGAGGGGAGCAGTACTTC. It translates to CASSSRAGGEQYF.

This clonotype has at least ten counts. The chain has TRBV7-9 and TRBJ2-7; TRBD1 matches at 9 bases. The germline CDR1 and CDR2 sequences are SEHNR and FQNEAQ (reference sequence). This CDR3 is 14 amino acids long. Trimming removed 5 bases from V and 6 bases from J; junction bases left unmatched: 8. CDR3 nucleotides: TGTGCCAGCAGCACACCCAGGACAGGGGTCGAGCAGTACTTC. Its protein is CASSTPRTGVEQYF.

The genes are TRBV7-8 and TRBJ2-1; 7 bases match TRBD1. V lost 1 base and J lost 2; bases outside the gene matches: 11. The V gene's germline CDR1 is SGHVS and CDR2 FQNEAQ. The CDR3 consists of 18 residues. CDR3 bases: TGTGCCAGCAGCTTAGGGCAGGGACAGCCGACAACCTACAATGAGCAGTTCTTC. As protein: CASSLGQGQPTTYNEQFF.

The CDR3 sequence is CSVIGGDGGADTQYF. The CDR3 nucleotides read TGCAGTGTCATTGGCGGTGACGGGGGGGCAGATACGCAGTATTTT. The V and J genes are TRBV20-1 and TRBJ2-3, with TRBD2 identical over 8 bases. With 7 bases clipped from V and 4 bases from J, the junction kept 13 bases outside the gene matches. CDR3 size: 15 residues. In germline, CDR1 is DFQATT, CDR2 SNEGSKA (reference sequence).

This clonotype was found many times. The chain links TRBV20-1 to TRBJ2-7; 8 positions agree with TRBD1. CDR1 is DFQATT, CDR2 SNEGSKA, per germline (reference sequence). The CDR3 loop spans 16 amino acids. V gave up 0 bases and J gave up 2 bases; unmatched junction bases: 9. As DNA, the CDR3 is TGCAGTGCTAGAGACCTCCACGCAGGGGGCGCCTACGAGCAGTACTTC. Translation: CSARDLHAGGAYEQYF.

As concerns this clonotype: Compared with germline, one end of the junction differs, possibly owing to a read error. The gene calls are TRBV7-9 and TRBJ2-1; 7 bases are a match to TRBD1. The CDR3 is 12 residues long. Germline V lookup: CDR1 SEHNR, CDR2 FQNEAQ (reference sequence). The CDR3 protein is CASSPTDRDRFF. In DNA form, the CDR3 reads TGTGCTAGCAGCCCGACCGACAGGGACAGGTTCTTC.